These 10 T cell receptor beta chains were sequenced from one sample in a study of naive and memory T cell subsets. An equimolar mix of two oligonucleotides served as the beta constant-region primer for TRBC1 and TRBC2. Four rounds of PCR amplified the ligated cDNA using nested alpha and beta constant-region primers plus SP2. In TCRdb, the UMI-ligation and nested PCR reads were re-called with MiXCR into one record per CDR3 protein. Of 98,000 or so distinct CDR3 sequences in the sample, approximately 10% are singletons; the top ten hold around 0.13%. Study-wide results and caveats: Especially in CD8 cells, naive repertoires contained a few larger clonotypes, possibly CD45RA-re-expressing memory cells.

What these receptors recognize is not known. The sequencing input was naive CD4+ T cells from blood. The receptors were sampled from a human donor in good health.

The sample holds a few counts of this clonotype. The DNA of the CDR3 is TGTGCCAGCAGTTACTCCCCAGGGAAGCGGGGAAGCACAGATACGCAGTATTTT. It yields the protein CASSYSPGKRGSTDTQYF. The chain is built from TRBV6-2 or TRBV6-3 and TRBJ2-3; 7 bases are a match to TRBD2. This CDR3 contains 18 residues. Trimming removed 0 bases from V and 0 bases from J; junction bases left unmatched: 9. Germline CDR1 MNHEY, CDR2 SVGEGT.

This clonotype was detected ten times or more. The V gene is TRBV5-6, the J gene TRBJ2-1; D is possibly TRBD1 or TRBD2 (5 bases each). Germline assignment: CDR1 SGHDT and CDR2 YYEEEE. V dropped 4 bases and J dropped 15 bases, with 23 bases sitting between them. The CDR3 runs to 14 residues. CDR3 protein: CASSTVGVETGLFF. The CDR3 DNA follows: TGTGCCAGCAGCACCGTGGGGGTCGAGACCGGTCTGTTCTTC.

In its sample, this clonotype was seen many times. Here the CDR3 reads CASSYLAGGGTDTQYF. CDR3 coding DNA: TGTGCCAGCAGCTATCTGGCGGGAGGAGGTACAGATACGCAGTATTTT. The gene calls are TRBV7-2 and TRBJ2-3, with 8 nucleotides matching TRBD2. V lost 4 bases, J lost 3 bases, and 9 bases stayed unmatched. The CDR3 covers 16 residues. Germline CDR1 and CDR2: SGHTA and FQGNSA.

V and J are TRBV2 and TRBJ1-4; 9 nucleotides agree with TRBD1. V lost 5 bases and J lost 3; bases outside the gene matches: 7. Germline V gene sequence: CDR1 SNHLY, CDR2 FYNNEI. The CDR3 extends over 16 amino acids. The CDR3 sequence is CASSSGQGVSNEKLFF. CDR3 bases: TGTGCCAGCAGTTCGGGACAGGGTGTGTCTAATGAAAAACTGTTTTTT. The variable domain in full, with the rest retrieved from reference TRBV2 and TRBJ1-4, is EPEVTQTPSHQVTQMGQEVILRCVPISNHLYFYWYRQILGQKVEFLVSFYNNEISEKSEIFDDQFSVERPDGSNFTLKIRSTKLEDSAMYFCASSSGQGVSNEKLFFGSGTQLSVL.

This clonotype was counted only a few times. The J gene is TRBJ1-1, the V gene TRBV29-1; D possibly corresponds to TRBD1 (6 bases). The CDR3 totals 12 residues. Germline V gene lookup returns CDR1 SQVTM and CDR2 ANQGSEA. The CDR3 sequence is CVLGGADAEAFF. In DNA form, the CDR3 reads TGCGTCCTTGGGGGGGCCGACGCTGAAGCTTTCTTT.

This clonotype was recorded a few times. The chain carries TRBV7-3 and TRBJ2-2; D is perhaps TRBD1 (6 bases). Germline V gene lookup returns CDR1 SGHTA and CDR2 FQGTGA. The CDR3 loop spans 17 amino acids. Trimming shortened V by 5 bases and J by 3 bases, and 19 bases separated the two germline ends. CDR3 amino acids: CASSPQTGWYDTGELFF. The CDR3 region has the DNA TGTGCCAGCAGCCCTCAGACAGGATGGTACGACACCGGGGAGCTGTTTTTT.

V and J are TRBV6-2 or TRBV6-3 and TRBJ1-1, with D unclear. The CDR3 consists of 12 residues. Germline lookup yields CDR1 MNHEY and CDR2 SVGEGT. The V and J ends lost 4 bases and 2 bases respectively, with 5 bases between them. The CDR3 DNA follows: TGTGCCAGCAGTTGGATTAACACTGAAGCTTTCTTT. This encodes CASSWINTEAFF.

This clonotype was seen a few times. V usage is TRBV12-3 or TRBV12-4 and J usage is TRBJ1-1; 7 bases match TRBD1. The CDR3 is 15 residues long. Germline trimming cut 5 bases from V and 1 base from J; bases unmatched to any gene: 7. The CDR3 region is CASSPPGGRNTEAFF. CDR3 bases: TGTGCCAGCAGTCCCCCAGGGGGTAGGAACACTGAAGCTTTCTTT.

The CDR3: CASSQTLVGGGPGELFF. CDR3 nucleotides: TGCGCCAGCAGCCAGACGCTAGTAGGAGGGGGACCCGGGGAGCTGTTTTTT. The chain joins TRBV4-3 to TRBJ2-2; D could derive from TRBD1 or TRBD2 (6 bases each). The germline V and J ends were trimmed by 3 bases and 6 bases, with 20 bases remaining between them. The germline CDR1 and CDR2 sequences are LGHNA and YSLEER. CDR3 length: 17 residues.

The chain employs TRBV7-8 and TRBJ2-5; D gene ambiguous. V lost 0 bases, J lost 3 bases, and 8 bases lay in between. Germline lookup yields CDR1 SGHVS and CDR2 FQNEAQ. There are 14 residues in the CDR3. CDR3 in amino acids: CASSLAETEETQYF. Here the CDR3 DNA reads TGTGCCAGCAGCTTAGCGGAGACTGAAGAGACCCAGTACTTC.